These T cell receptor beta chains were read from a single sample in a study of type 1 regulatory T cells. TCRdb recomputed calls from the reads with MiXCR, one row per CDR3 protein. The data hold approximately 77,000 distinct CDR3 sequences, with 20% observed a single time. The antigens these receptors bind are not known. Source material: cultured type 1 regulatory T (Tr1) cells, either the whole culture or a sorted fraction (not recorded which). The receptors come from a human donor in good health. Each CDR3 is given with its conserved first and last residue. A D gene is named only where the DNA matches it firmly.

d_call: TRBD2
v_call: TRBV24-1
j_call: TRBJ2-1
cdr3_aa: CATSVSSGSSDEQFF

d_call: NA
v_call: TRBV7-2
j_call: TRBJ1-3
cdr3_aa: CASSSNLPGDLGTIYF

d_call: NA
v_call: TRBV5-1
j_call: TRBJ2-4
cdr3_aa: CASSRGRVNIQYF

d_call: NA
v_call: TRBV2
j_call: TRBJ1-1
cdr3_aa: CASSGFGSNTEAFF

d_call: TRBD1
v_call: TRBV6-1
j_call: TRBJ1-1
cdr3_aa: CASSEAGQGISEAFF

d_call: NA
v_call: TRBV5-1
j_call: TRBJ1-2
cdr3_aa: CASSEKTAQGYTF

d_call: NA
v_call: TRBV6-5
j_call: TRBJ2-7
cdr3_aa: CASSYSFTDPYEQYF

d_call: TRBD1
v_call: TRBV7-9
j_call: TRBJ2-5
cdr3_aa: CASSLDPGQGRETQYF

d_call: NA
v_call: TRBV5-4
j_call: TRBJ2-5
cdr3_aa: CAGSFKEETQYF

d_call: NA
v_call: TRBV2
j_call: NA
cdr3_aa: CASRLGTTNEKLFF

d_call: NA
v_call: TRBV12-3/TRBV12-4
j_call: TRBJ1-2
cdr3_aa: CASSWGNYGYTF

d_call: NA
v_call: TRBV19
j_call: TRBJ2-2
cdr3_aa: CASSMQGLTGELFF

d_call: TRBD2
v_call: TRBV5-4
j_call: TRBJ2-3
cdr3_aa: CASSLASGTSTDTQYF

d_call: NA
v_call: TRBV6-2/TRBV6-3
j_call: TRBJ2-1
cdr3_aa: CASRRLAYNEQFF

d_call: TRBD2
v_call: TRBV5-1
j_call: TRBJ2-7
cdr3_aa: CASSPFPSGSSHEQYF

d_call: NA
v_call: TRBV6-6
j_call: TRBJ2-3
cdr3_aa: CASTKNSDTQYF

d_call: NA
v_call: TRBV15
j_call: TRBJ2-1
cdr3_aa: CATSREKRQSYNEQFF

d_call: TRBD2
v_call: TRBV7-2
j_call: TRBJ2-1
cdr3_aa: CASSFRLAGFYNEQFF

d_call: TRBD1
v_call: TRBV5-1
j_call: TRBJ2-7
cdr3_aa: CASSPMTGATYEQYF

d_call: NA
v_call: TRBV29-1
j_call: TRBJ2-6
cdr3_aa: CSVNSGANVLTF

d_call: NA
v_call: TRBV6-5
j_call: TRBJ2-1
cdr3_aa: CASSYSHRKPKQFF

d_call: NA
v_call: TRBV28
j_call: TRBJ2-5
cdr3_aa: CASSSTAMQPTQYF

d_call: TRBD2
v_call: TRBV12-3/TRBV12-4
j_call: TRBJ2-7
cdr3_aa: CASREAGVSNEQYF

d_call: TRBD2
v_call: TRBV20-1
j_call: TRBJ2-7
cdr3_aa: CSARGTSGRAIYEQYF

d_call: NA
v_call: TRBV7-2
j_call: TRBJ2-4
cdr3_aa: CASSPVLQNIQYF

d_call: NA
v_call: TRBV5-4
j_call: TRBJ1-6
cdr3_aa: CASSLDPTGAGNSPLHF

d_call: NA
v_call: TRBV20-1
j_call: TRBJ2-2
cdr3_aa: CSAPVGNTGELFF

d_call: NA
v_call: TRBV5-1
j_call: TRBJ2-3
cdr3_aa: CASKEGSDTQYF

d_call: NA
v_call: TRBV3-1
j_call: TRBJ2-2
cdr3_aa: CASSPQGWKAGELFF

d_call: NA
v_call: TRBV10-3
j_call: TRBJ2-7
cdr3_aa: CAARGRGYEQYF

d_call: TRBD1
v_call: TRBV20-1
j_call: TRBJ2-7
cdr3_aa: CSAGRTGKYEQYF

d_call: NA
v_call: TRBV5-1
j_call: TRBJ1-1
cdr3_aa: CASSLRGLMNTEAFF

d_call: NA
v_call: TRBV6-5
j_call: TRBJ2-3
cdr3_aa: CASRADSDTQYF

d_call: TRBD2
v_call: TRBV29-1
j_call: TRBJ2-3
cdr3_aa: CSVGLAGTDTQYF

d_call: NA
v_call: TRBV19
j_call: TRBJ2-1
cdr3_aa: CASSIRDFGSDEQFF

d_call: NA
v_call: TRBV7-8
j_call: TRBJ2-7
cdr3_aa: CASSLVEEQYF

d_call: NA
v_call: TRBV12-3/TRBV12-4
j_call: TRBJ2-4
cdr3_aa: CASSFQGNIQYF

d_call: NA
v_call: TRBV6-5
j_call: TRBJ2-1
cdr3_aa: CASSYVGGVANEQFF

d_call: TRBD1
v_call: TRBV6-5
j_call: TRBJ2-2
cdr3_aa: CASRYPGQGASGELFF

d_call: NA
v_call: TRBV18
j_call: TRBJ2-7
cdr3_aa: CASSPQDYEQYF

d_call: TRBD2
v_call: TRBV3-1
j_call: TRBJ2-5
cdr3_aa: CASSQAGGETQYF

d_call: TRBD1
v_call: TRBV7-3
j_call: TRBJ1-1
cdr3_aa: CASSLGPGTGLTEAFF

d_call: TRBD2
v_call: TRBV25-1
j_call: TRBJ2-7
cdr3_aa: CASRGAGGPDEQYF

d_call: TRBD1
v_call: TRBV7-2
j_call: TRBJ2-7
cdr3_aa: CASSPGTEYGEQYF

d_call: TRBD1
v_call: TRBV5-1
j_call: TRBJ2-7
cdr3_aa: CASSLGTGSAYEQYF

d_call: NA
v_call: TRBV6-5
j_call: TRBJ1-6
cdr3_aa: CASSNRPGRESPLHF

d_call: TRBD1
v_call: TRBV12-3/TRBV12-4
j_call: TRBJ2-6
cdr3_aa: CASSLVLRAGGFSGANVLTF

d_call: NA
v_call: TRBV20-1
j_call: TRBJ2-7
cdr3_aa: CSADSGYEQYF

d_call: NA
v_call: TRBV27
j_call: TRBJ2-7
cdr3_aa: CASRPPTGLTYEQYF

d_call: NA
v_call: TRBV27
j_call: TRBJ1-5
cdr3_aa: CASSLRRGSNQPQHF

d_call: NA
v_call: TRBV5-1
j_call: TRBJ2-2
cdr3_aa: CASSLDAGELFF

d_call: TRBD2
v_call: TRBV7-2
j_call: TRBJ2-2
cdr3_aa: CASSPTPLAGNTGELFF

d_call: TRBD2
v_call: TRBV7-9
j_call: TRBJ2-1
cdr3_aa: CASSPPVEREIYNEQFF

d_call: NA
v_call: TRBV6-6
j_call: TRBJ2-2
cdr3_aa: CASSGSAGELFF

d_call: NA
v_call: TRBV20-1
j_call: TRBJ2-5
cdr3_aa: CSALPRHAQETQYF

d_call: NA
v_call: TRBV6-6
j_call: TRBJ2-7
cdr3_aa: CASRARGGEQYF

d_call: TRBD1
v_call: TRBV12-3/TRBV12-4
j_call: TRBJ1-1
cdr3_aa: CASSVQGKVETFF

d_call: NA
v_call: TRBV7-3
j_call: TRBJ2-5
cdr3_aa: CASSLTSAQETQYF

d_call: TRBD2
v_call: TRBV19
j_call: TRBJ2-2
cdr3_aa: CASSPLAGNTGEPFF

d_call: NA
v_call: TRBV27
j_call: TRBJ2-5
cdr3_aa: CASSYQGQETQYF